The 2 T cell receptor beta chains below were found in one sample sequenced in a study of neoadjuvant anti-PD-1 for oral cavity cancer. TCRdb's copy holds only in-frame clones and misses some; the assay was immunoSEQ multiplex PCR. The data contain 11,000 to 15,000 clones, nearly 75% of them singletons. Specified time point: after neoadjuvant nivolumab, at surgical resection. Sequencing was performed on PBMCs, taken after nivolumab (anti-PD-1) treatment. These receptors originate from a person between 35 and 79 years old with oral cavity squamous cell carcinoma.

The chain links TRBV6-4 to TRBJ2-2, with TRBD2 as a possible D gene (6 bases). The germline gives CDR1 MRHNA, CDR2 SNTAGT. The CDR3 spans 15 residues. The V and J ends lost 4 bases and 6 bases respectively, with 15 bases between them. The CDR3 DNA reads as TGTGCCAGCAGTGCAACGGGAGCGGTCCCCGGGGAGCTGTTTTTT. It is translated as CASSATGAVPGELFF.

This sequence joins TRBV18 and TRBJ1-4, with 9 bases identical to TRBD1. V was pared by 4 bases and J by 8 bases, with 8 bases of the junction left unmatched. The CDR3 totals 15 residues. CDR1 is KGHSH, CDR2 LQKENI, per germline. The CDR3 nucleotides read TGTGCCAGCTCACTAGGGACAGGGCCCGGAGAAAAACTGTTTTTT. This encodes CASSLGTGPGEKLFF.